The rows below give T cell receptor beta chains drawn from one sample of a study of post-analysis software for immune sequencing data. Via MiXCR, TCRdb re-called the PCR reads, giving one row per CDR3 protein. The data show hundreds of thousands of distinct CDR3 sequences, with around 33% seen just once and around 15% held by the top ten. The sample consisted of blood. These receptors originate from a girl aged 10 to 17 with multiple sclerosis. CDR3s include the opening cysteine and the closing phenylalanine or tryptophan. A D gene is named only where the DNA matches it firmly. Expanded clones are given a class, and other clones once, few, many or no size at all.

v_gene	j_gene	abundance	d_gene	CDR3nt	CDR3aa
TRBV4-2	TRBJ2-6	few	TRBD1	TGTGCCAGCAGCCCAAGCCCGGGACAGTCCTCTGGGGCCAACGTCCTGACTTTC	CASSPSPGQSSGANVLTF
TRBV28	TRBJ1-5	NA	NA	TGTGCCAGCAGCCCCGACCCCGGAGGCGATCAGCCCCAGCATTTT	CASSPDPGGDQPQHF
TRBV9	TRBJ1-5	few	NA	TGTGCCAGCAGCGTATCTGCGGGGGTACGTCAGCCCCAGCATTTT	CASSVSAGVRQPQHF
TRBV4-1	TRBJ1-1	NA	NA	TGCGCCAGCAGCCATACGGGTGGGTGGGTAGCTTTCTTT	CASSHTGGWVAFF
TRBV5-1	TRBJ2-7	NA	TRBD2	TGCGCCAGCAGCTGGGGACTAGCGGGATATGAGCAGTACTTC	CASSWGLAGYEQYF
TRBV5-5	TRBJ1-5	NA	NA	TGTGCCAGCAGCTTAGAACAAGGTCAGCCCCAGCATTTT	CASSLEQGQPQHF
TRBV27	TRBJ2-3	NA	TRBD1	TGTGCCAGCAGTTTAATCGTGGTGGGGACAGGGGGCTGGGGTACGCAGTATTTT	CASSLIVVGTGGWGTQYF
TRBV5-1	TRBJ2-7	NA	TRBD1	TGCGCCAGCAGCTTGCGGCAGGGGGCGAATTACGAGCAGTACTTC	CASSLRQGANYEQYF
TRBV5-6	TRBJ1-1	NA	NA	TGTGCCAGCAGCTTGGGACACCCGAACACTGAAGCTTTCTTT	CASSLGHPNTEAFF
TRBV4-1	TRBJ2-1	many	TRBD2	TGCGCCAGCAGCCAGCGGGGGGGCGTCAACAATGAGCAGTTCTTC	CASSQRGGVNNEQFF
TRBV10-3	TRBJ1-6	NA	TRBD1	TGTGCCTTCAGTGGCGGACAGGGGGCTTATTCACCCCTCCACTTT	CAFSGGQGAYSPLHF
TRBV15	TRBJ2-7	NA	TRBD2	TGTGCTACCAGCCGGCGCACCGGGACTATCGGCGAGCAGTACTTC	CATSRRTGTIGEQYF
TRBV25-1	TRBJ1-2	NA	NA	TGTGCCAGCAGTGATCGGACGGAGAACTATGGCTACACCTTC	CASSDRTENYGYTF
TRBV6-5	TRBJ2-7	few	TRBD2	TGTGCCAGCAGTTACCTCTTCGCAGCGGGGCCCAACGAGCAGTACTTC	CASSYLFAAGPNEQYF
TRBV12-3/TRBV12-4	TRBJ1-1	NA	NA	TGTGCCAGCAGTTTGACCACCGTTGGGGTGAACACTGAAGCTTTCTTT	CASSLTTVGVNTEAFF
TRBV12-3/TRBV12-4	TRBJ2-7	NA	NA	TGTGCCAGCGGTTCGTCAGGGGCCCACGAGCAGTACTTC	CASGSSGAHEQYF
TRBV7-8	TRBJ1-2	NA	NA	TGTGCCAGCAGCTTAGTGGGGGCCCAAAGGGGCTATGGCTACACCTTC	CASSLVGAQRGYGYTF
TRBV27	TRBJ2-7	few	NA	TGTGCCAGCAGTGTACCCGGGACATGGCCCTACGAGCAGTACTTC	CASSVPGTWPYEQYF
TRBV5-4	TRBJ2-3	NA	NA	TGTGCCAGCAGCACGGGGGCCAATTTCCGCACAGATACGCAGTATTTT	CASSTGANFRTDTQYF
TRBV4-3	TRBJ2-7	many	TRBD1	TGCGCCAGCAGCCAGGGGACAGCTGCCTACGAGCAGTACTTC	CASSQGTAAYEQYF
TRBV20-1	TRBJ1-2	few	NA	TGCAGTGTAGGCAGGGCCAATGGCTACACCTTC	CSVGRANGYTF
TRBV28	TRBJ1-1	NA	TRBD1	TGTGCCAGCAGTTTCAGGGGGCGCACTGAAGCTTTCTTT	CASSFRGRTEAFF
TRBV29-1	TRBJ1-1	many	TRBD1	TGCAGCGCAACAGGGGTCCGGAACACTGAAGCTTTCTTT	CSATGVRNTEAFF
TRBV7-8	TRBJ2-7	NA	NA	TGTGCCAGCAGCTTATATCTCCTCAGGGAGCAGTACTTC	CASSLYLLREQYF
TRBV4-1	TRBJ1-2	few	TRBD1	TGCGCCAGCAGCCAAGCCCGAGACAGGGGAGGGAAGGCTAACTATGGCTACACCTTC	CASSQARDRGGKANYGYTF
TRBV15	TRBJ1-1	NA	NA	TGTGCCACCAGCAGAGATTGGGAGGAGGGGGACACTGAAGCTTTCTTT	CATSRDWEEGDTEAFF
TRBV29-1	TRBJ2-5	NA	TRBD1	TGCAGCGTCGTTACAGGGGCTGAGCAGTACTTC	CSVVTGAEQYF
TRBV12-3/TRBV12-4	TRBJ2-1	NA	NA	TGTGCCAGCAGTTTGAGGATGAACCCCTACAATGAGCAGTTCTTC	CASSLRMNPYNEQFF
TRBV24-1	TRBJ1-2	NA	NA	TGTGCCACCAGTTCTCTAGGCTATGGCTACACCTTC	CATSSLGYGYTF
TRBV10-3	TRBJ2-2	few	NA	TGTGCCATACGATCAGACCCGTCCCCTACCGGGGAGCTGTTTTTT	CAIRSDPSPTGELFF
TRBV7-3	TRBJ2-3	NA	TRBD2	TGTGCCAGCAGCTTAGGCGGGGGGGCCCTAGATACGCAGTATTTT	CASSLGGGALDTQYF
TRBV28	TRBJ2-7	NA	NA	TGTGCCAGCAGTTTCCTACAGGTGGGAGTTGGCGAGCAGTACTTC	CASSFLQVGVGEQYF
TRBV4-1	TRBJ2-5	few	NA	TGCGCCAGCAGCCAAGCCAACCAAGAGACCCAGTACTTC	CASSQANQETQYF
TRBV12-3/TRBV12-4	TRBJ2-7	NA	NA	TGTGCCAGCAGTTTAGACATATACGAGCAGTACTTC	CASSLDIYEQYF
TRBV20-1	TRBJ1-1	few	NA	TGCAGTGCTTTGGGCGACAGAAACACTGAAGCTTTCTTT	CSALGDRNTEAFF